This T cell receptor beta chain was identified during a study of blood T cell repertoires in COVID-19. Study overall: Acute-phase and convalescent COVID-19 samples originated in the United States, Italy and Spain.

Germline V gene lookup returns CDR1 GTSNPN and CDR2 SVGIG (reference sequence). V dropped 4 bases and J dropped 1 base, with 7 bases sitting between them. The CDR3 loop spans 12 amino acids. The table lists this clone with a count of one. In the source study's methods: Reference gene primer amplification yielded estimated nucleated cell counts. Sequencing was performed with immunoSEQ multiplex PCR; in TCRdb, only in-frame clones are kept and a portion is missing. V, J and clone size were drawn from that table, and D and trimming were deduced from the DNA. Seen here are 150,000 to 200,000 clones, 85% to 95% observed once, and the top ten hold under 5%.

The rearrangement uses TRBV30 and TRBJ1-2, with D possibly matching TRBD1 (6 bases). Sequencing input: peripheral blood. The clonotype originates from a woman aged 45-59 years with acute or convalescent COVID-19. CDR3 region: CAWTGDNYGYTF. For the CDR3, the DNA is TGTGCCTGGACAGGGGATAACTATGGCTACACCTTC.